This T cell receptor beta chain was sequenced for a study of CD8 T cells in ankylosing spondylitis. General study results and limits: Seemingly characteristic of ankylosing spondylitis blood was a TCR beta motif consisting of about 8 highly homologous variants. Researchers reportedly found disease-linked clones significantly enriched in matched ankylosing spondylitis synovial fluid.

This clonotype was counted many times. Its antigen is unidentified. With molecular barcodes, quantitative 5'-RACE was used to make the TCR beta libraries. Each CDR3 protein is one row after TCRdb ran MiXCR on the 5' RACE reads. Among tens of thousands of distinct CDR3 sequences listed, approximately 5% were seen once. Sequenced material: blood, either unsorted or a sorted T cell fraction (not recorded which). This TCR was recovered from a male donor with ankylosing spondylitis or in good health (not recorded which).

In DNA, the CDR3 is TGTGCCAGCTCGCACTCCGGGACACAGGAAGCTTTCTTT. This gives the protein CASSHSGTQEAFF. This chain uses TRBV18 with TRBJ1-1; possibly TRBD1 for D (6 bases). The germline V gene has CDR1 KGHSH and CDR2 LQKENI. This CDR3 contains 13 residues. V lost 6 bases and J lost 8, with 16 bases in between.